One and the same sample provided the 4 T cell receptor beta chains below, sequenced in a study of OX40 agonist ivuxolimab in advanced cancers. The library was obtained by the immunoSEQ multiplex PCR assay. Drawn from immuneACCESS, this table holds only the in-frame rearrangements with V and J called that TCRdb kept. Clones are partly lost; checked studies trace under half to an unresolved V gene and leave the rest unexplained. Present in this sample are 75,000 to 100,000 clones, 70% to 85% of which were seen just once. Less than 6% of the sample lies in the top ten. Material: CD4+ or CD8+ T cells sorted from blood, obtained in a trial of the OX40 agonist ivuxolimab. The receptors shown here come from an adult with an advanced solid tumor such as melanoma, head and neck, liver or kidney cancer.

The chain links TRBV5-4 to TRBJ1-4; D possibly corresponds to TRBD1 (5 bases). CDR3 length equals 14 residues. Deletions cut 0 bases from V and 5 bases from J, with 8 bases between. Germline loops: CDR1 SGHNT, CDR2 YYREEE (reference sequence). In DNA, the CDR3 is TGTGCCAGCAGCTTGGGCAGGGCCAATGAAAAACTGTTTTTT. It translates to CASSLGRANEKLFF.

V usage is TRBV2 and J usage is TRBJ2-5; the D is unclear. The J call may not be correct, given that the DNA end is closer to TRBJ2-7. Germline loops: CDR1 SNHLY, CDR2 FYNNEI. This CDR3 has 15 amino acids. CDR3 nucleotides: TGTGCCAGCCTTTTCTCATCTAGGTCATCCGGCGAGCAGTACTTC. Translating it yields CASLFSSRSSGEQYF.

The chain is built from TRBV4-1 and TRBJ1-4, with D unresolved. CDR1 MGHRA and CDR2 YSYEKL come from the germline V gene. The CDR3 has 14 residues. Trimming stripped 3 bases from V and 0 bases from J, with 5 bases between. CDR3 bases: TGCGCCAGCAGCCAGGACGCAACTAATGAAAAACTGTTTTTT. It yields the protein CASSQDATNEKLFF.

The CDR3 region is CASSLGERDTQYF. For the CDR3, the DNA is TGCGCCAGCAGCTTGGGTGAAAGGGATACGCAGTATTTT. This rearrangement joins TRBV5-1 to TRBJ2-3, with D unclear. The CDR3 contains 13 residues. Trimming removed 0 bases from V and 6 bases from J, with 8 bases in between. From germline, CDR1 is SGHRS and CDR2 YFSETQ.